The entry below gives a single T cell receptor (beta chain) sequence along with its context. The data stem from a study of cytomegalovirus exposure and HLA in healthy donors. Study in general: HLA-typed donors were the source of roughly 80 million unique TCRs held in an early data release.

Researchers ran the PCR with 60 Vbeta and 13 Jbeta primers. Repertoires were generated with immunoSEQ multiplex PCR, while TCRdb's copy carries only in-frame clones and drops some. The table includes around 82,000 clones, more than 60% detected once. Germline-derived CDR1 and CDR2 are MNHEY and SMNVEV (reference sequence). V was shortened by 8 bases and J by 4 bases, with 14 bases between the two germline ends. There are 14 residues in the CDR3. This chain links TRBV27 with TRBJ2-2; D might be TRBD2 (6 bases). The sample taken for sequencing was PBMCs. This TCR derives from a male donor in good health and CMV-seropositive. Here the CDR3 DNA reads TGTGCCAGCTCCCCGGGAGCGGGCACCGGGGAGCTGTTTTTT. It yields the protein CASSPGAGTGELFF.